Listed here is a single T cell receptor beta chain. This clonotype was counted at least ten times. Its antigen target is currently unknown. There are no base qualities to consult, and no much larger clone falls within one base. For repertoire sequencing, TCR beta CDR3 regions were amplified from RNA transcripts. The first round of RT-PCR was done with HTBI primers and the Qiagen OneStep RT-PCR kit, and was followed by a second round of multiplex PCR, then size selection and purification. Sequencing of the libraries was carried out on an Illumina HiSeq2000 in paired-end mode with 100 bp reads. In the authors' own workflow: SOAPnuke was used for read processing, and reads with adapters, uncalled bases, a mean Phred below 15, or no exact constant-primer or identifier match were discarded. High-quality paired reads were merged with COPE v1.2.5. Each unique nucleotide sequence was treated as a clonotype, and MiTCR v1.1 was used to align the clonotypes to the IMGT TRB V, D and J references. The analysis was limited to V-J combinations with a frequency above 0.0001, which together covered 99.2% of repertoires. A TCR clonal expansion and chaos score per V-J combination was defined as the ratio of F50 clonal expansion to chaos observed in the TCRdist matrix. Features were reduced by Welch's t-statistics and random forest to 10 to 15 V-J combinations, which fed a naive Bayes classifier. Thyroid-blood repertoire similarity was quantified with the Morisita-Horn index. TCRdb reworked the public reads: Q25 trimming with fastp, MiXCR clone assembly, productive beta chains retained. Every entry covers one CDR3 protein and lists the most common genes and DNA from its rows. None of the V and J calls come from the authors' own analysis; TCRdb made them. This sample comprises some 750,000 distinct CDR3 sequences, 40% of them detected only once. 44% of the sample comes from the top ten.

This record comes from a study of Graves' ophthalmopathy and Graves' hyperthyroidism (dated by TCRdb to the late 2010s). In the study overall: Peripheral blood was collected at initial diagnosis, before any treatment. TCR beta repertoire signatures were used to distinguish Graves' ophthalmopathy from Graves' hyperthyroidism and to predict progression to ophthalmopathy. In total, 135 blood samples were TCR-sequenced: approximately 42 ophthalmopathy, under 85 hyperthyroidism and approximately 17 hyperthyroidism-to-ophthalmopathy patients. To explore V-J signatures that separate ophthalmopathy from hyperthyroidism, a discovery set of 95 to 100 patients was enrolled, consisting of 43 with ophthalmopathy and about 60 with stable hyperthyroidism. An independent validation cohort comprised 18 hyperthyroidism patients and some 16 patients who later progressed from hyperthyroidism to ophthalmopathy. In a handful of hyperthyroidism patients, the T-cell repertoire of thyroid tissue was compared with the T-cell repertoire of blood. Following sampling, methimazole starting at 30 mg daily was administered to hyperthyroidism patients, and high-dose intravenous methylprednisolone was administered to ophthalmopathy patients. What the research found in general, with its limitations: Among expanded thyroid clonotypes with frequency above 0.001, most also showed up in blood, which suggests that blood repertoires may reflect the thyroid immune response. In validation, the model predicted ophthalmopathy progression with 70.59% sensitivity and about 73% specificity; fewer than 15 predicted patients were CT-confirmed with GO in a median of 6.5 months. Sample size was not predetermined statistically, and investigators were not blinded to group allocation. In cross-validation, the 13-signature model distinguished ophthalmopathy from stable hyperthyroidism with approximately 88% sensitivity and nearly 82% specificity, and in the test set the corresponding values were approximately 80% and 68%.

From the cysteine up to the phenylalanine, the CDR3 has a length of 11 residues. The retained sequence is limited to the CDR3, 33 bases, with the frame set at the first base. CDR1 is given as MGHDK and CDR2 as SYGVNS, both from the germline V gene. Trimming takes 11 bases from V and 1 base from J, and the germline ends sit 8 bases apart. The ophthalmopathy patients had moderately to severely active disease, with a Clinical Activity Score of 3 or higher, a NOSPECS grade of 4 or higher, and a disease duration of less than 3 months. Patients were excluded if they had other autoimmune diseases, uncontrolled infections, pregnancy or lactation. Clinical symptoms, serum thyroxine, TRAb, thyroid ultrasound and orbital computed tomography formed the basis of the diagnosis. Using Ficoll-Paque density gradient centrifugation, PBMCs were isolated from about 9.4 ml of fresh peripheral blood. Total RNA was extracted using Trizol reagent, and RNA quality was checked on an Agilent 2100 Bioanalyzer.

Sample: peripheral blood. This TCR was sampled from an adult man with Graves' ophthalmopathy. The sequence is built from TRBV25-1 and TRBJ1-1; too little of a D gene remains to name it. The DNA sequence is as follows: TGTGCCTCGACCGAGAACACTGAAGCTTTCTTT. Its product reads: CASTENTEAFF.